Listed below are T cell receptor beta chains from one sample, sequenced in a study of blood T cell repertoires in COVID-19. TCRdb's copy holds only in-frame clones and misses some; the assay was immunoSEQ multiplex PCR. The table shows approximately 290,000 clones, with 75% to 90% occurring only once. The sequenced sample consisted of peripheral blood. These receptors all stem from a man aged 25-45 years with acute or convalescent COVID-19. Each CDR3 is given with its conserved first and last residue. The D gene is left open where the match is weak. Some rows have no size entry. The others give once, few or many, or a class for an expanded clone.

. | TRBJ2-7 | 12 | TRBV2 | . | TGTGCCAGCATCGGGGAGGATCTTTCGTACTACTTC | CASIGEDLSYYF
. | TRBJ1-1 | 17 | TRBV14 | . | TGTGCCAGCAGCCGCCAGTTCGCAGGGGCAAGGAACACTGAAGCTTTCTTT | CASSRQFAGARNTEAFF
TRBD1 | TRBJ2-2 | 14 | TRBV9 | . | TGTGCCAGCAGCGCGGCGACAGGGACCGGGGAGCTGTTTTTT | CASSAATGTGELFF
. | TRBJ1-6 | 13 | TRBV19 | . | TGTGCCAGTAGTAACAGGGTTAATTCACCCCTCCACTTT | CASSNRVNSPLHF
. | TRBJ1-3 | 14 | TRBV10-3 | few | TGTGCCATCGGACGGACTCTCTCTGGAAACACCATATATTTT | CAIGRTLSGNTIYF
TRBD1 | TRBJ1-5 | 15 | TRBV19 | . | TGTGCCAGTAGTCCGCAACGAGGGGGCAGTCAGCCCCAGCATTTT | CASSPQRGGSQPQHF
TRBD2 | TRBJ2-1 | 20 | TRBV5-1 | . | TGCGCCAGCAGCTTGAGTCGGGGACTAGCGGGGTGGAGCTCCTACAATGAGCAGTTCTTC | CASSLSRGLAGWSSYNEQFF
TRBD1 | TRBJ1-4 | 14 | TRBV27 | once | TGTGCCAGCAGGGGGACAGCCTCTAGGGAAAAACTGTTTTTT | CASRGTASREKLFF
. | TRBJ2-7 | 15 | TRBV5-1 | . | TGCGCCAGCAGCTTTGGTGCAGGGGAGACAGTCGAGCAGTACTTC | CASSFGAGETVEQYF
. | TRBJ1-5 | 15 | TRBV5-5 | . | TGTGCCAGCAGCACGGAGCCTTATAGCAATCAGCCCCAGCATTTT | CASSTEPYSNQPQHF
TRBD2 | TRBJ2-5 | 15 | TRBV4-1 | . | TGCGCCAGCAGCCAAGATGGGAGGGCCTGGGAGACCCAGTACTTC | CASSQDGRAWETQYF
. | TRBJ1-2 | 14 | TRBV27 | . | TGTGCCAGCAGTTTATCTGAGGCCCGTGGTGGCTACACCTTC | CASSLSEARGGYTF
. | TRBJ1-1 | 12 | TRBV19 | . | TGTGCCAGTAGTATCTTGAACACTGAAGCTTTCTTT | CASSILNTEAFF
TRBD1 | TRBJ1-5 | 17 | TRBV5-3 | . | TGTGCCAGAAGCTCCTGCCTGCTGGGACAGAAAAATCAGCCCCAGCATTTT | CARSSCLLGQKNQPQHF
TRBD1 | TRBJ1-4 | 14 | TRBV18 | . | TGTGCCAGCTCATGGACAGGATTTAATGAAAAACTGTTTTTT | CASSWTGFNEKLFF
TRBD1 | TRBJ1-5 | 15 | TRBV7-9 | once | TGTGCCAGCAGCTCAGGGGGTTTTGGCAATCAGCCCCAGCATTTT | CASSSGGFGNQPQHF
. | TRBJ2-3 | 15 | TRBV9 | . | TGTGCCAGCAGCGTAGGTTTGGCACGCACAGATACGCAGTATTTT | CASSVGLARTDTQYF
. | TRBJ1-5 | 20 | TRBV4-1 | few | TGCGCCAGCAGCCAAGTAAACAGAGGGGGGGCCATACTGGGCAATCAGCCCCAGCATTTT | CASSQVNRGGAILGNQPQHF
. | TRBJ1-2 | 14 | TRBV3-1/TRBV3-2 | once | TGTGCCAGCAGCCCGCGGGGGGGGGAATCTGGCTACACCTTC | CASSPRGGESGYTF
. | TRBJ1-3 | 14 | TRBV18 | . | TGTGCCAGCTCAGATCAGGGTTCTGGAAACACCATATATTTT | CASSDQGSGNTIYF
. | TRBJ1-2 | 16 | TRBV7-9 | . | TGTGCCAGCAGCTTAGGGATTAGCGACGGTAACTATGGCTACACCTTC | CASSLGISDGNYGYTF
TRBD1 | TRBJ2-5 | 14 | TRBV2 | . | TGTGCCAGCCGGCGGACAGGGGGCGTAGAGACCCAGTACTTC | CASRRTGGVETQYF
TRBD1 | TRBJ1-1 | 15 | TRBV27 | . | TGTGCCAGCAGTTTAACAGGGGGCATGAACACTGAAGCTTTCTTT | CASSLTGGMNTEAFF
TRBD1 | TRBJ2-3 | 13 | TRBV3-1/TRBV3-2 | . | TGTGCCAGCAGCAATCAAGGACAGGGGACGCAGTATTTT | CASSNQGQGTQYF
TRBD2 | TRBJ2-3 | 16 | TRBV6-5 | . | TGTGCCAGCAGTTACTCGACTAGCGGGGGGGCAGTTACGCAGTATTTT | CASSYSTSGGAVTQYF
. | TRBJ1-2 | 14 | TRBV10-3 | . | TGTGCCATCAGGGAGCGCGGGGTCGACTATGGCTACACCTTC | CAIRERGVDYGYTF
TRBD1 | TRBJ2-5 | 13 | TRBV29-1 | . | TGCAGCGTTCCTACAGGGGGTCAGGAGACCCAGTACTTC | CSVPTGGQETQYF
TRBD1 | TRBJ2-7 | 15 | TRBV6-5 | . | TGTGCCAGCAGCCTGGACAGGGGGGTTCCCTACGAGCAGTACTTC | CASSLDRGVPYEQYF
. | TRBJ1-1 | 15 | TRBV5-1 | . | TGCGCCAGCAGCCTCAACCCGACAGGGAACACTGAAGCTTTCTTT | CASSLNPTGNTEAFF
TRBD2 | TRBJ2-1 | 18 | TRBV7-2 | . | TGTGCCAGCAGCTTAGTCAGCGGGGGGGCACCCCCCTACAATGAGCAGTTCTTC | CASSLVSGGAPPYNEQFF
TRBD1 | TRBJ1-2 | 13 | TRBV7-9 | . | TGTGCCAGCAGCCTGACAGGGGTCGGAAGCTACACCTTC | CASSLTGVGSYTF
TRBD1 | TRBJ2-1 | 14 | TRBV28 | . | TGTGCCAGCAGTCAAAGGGGGCTTTTGAATGAGCAGTTCTTC | CASSQRGLLNEQFF
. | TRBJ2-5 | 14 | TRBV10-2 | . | TGCGCCAGCACGGGGGAAACCGGTACAGAGACCCAGTACTTC | CASTGETGTETQYF
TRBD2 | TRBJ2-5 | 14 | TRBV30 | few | TGTGCCTGGAGTGTTACCAGCGGGAAAGAGACCCAGTACTTC | CAWSVTSGKETQYF
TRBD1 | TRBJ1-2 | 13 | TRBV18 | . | TGTGCCAGCTCACCGGACAGGAGATATGGCTACACCTTC | CASSPDRRYGYTF